The 27 T cell receptor beta chains below were found in one sample sequenced in a study of blood T cell dynamics during melanoma immunotherapy. TCRdb keeps only in-frame clones here, not all; method: immunoSEQ multiplex PCR. The table has several thousand clones, 80% seen once. Documented time point: pre-treatment baseline. The sample here was blood, taken from a patient treated with checkpoint blockade. These TCRs come from a human donor with melanoma.

This chain uses TRBV5-5 with TRBJ1-5; D is ambiguous. Trimming removed 0 bases at V and 0 bases at J, with 7 bases between. CDR1 and CDR2 from the germline V gene are SGHKS and YYEKEE (reference sequence). CDR3 length: 15 residues. CDR3 nucleotide sequence: TGTGCCAGCAGCTTGGAAGGTTTTAGCAATCAGCCCCAGCATTTT. Protein: CASSLEGFSNQPQHF. The entire variable domain, with the rest obtained from reference TRBV5-5 and TRBJ1-5, is as follows: DAGVTQSPTHLIKTRGQQVTLRCSPISGHKSVSWYQQVLGQGPQFIFQYYEKEERGRGNFPDRFSARQFPNYSSELNVNALLLGDSALYLCASSLEGFSNQPQHFGDGTRLSIL.

The chain joins TRBV6-1 to TRBJ1-1, with 7 bases fitting TRBD1. V shed 8 bases, J shed 3 bases, and the junction held 9 bases outside the gene matches. The CDR3 totals 14 residues. The germline V gene has CDR1 MNHNS and CDR2 SASEGT. CDR3 amino acids: CASPKQGTYTEAFF. The CDR3 DNA reads TGTGCCAGCCCAAAACAGGGGACCTACACTGAAGCTTTCTTT.

The chain employs TRBV11-2 and TRBJ2-2; unclear D gene. CDR3 length equals 13 residues. V lost 5 bases and J lost 6, with 10 bases in between. The germline V gene has CDR1 SGHAT and CDR2 FQNNGV. The CDR3 sequence is CASSTTLPGELFF. CDR3 in DNA: TGTGCCAGCAGCACCACGTTACCCGGGGAGCTGTTTTTT.

The gene calls are TRBV30 and TRBJ2-1; TRBD2 agrees at 7 bases. Germline V gene data show CDR1 as GTSNPN and CDR2 as SVGIG (reference sequence). Trimming at V came to 1 base and at J to 1 base, leaving 10 bases not matched to a gene. CDR3 length: 17 residues. The CDR3, as DNA: TGTGCCTGGAGTGGGGGCTGGGCGGGAGTTTCCTACAATGAGCAGTTCTTC. This translates into CAWSGGWAGVSYNEQFF. The variable domain in full, with the rest retrieved from reference TRBV30 and TRBJ2-1, is SQTIHQWPATLVQPVGSPLSLECTVEGTSNPNLYWYRQAAGRGLQLLFYSVGIGQISSEVPQNLSASRPQDRQFILSSKKLLLSDSGFYLCAWSGGWAGVSYNEQFFGPGTRLTVL.

This clone was seen more than once but under ten times. This chain links TRBV7-2 with TRBJ2-3; TRBD2 agrees at 11 bases. The V and J ends lost 2 bases and 6 bases, in that order; junction bases with no gene match: 10. Germline assignment: CDR1 SGHTA and CDR2 FQGNSA. The CDR3 is 17 residues long. The CDR3 nucleotides read TGTGCCAGCAGCTTACAGGTGATAGCGGGGGGGCCGGATACGCAGTATTTT. It translates to CASSLQVIAGGPDTQYF.

The chain uses TRBV5-1 and TRBJ2-1, with TRBD2 identical over 11 bases. V shed 0 bases and J 4 bases; nucleotides not matched to a gene: 6. Germline loops: CDR1 SGHRS, CDR2 YFSETQ. The CDR3 runs to 17 residues. As DNA, the CDR3 is TGCGCCAGCAGCTTGGCCGGGGCTAGCGGGGGGTACAATGAGCAGTTCTTC. Protein product: CASSLAGASGGYNEQFF.

The chain combines TRBV2 with TRBJ1-5, with D hard to call. Trimming left V 4 bases short and J 0 bases short, with 7 bases between. The CDR3 is made up of 14 amino acids. Germline V gene lookup returns CDR1 SNHLY and CDR2 FYNNEI. In nucleotides, the CDR3 is TGTGCCAGCAGTGGAAGCATTAGCAATCAGCCCCAGCATTTT. Protein: CASSGSISNQPQHF.

V usage is TRBV11-1 and J usage is TRBJ2-7, with 9 bases aligning to TRBD1. The J segment lost 5 bases and the V segment lost 4 bases, leaving 9 bases of the junction unmatched. The CDR3 spans 15 residues. Germline V gene lookup returns CDR1 SGHAT and CDR2 FQDESV (reference sequence). CDR3 coding DNA: TGTGCCAGCAGCTACCCCCGGGACAGGGACCACGAGCAGTACTTC. It translates to CASSYPRDRDHEQYF.

This chain connects TRBV27 to TRBJ1-2, with unresolved D. CDR3 size: 13 residues. Germline CDR1 MNHEY, CDR2 SMNVEV (reference sequence). The V gene lost 8 bases and the J gene lost 7 bases, with 17 bases spanning the gap. CDR3 DNA: TGTGCCAGCGGTCCGGCGGGCGAGGGTGGCTACACCTTC. It specifies CASGPAGEGGYTF.

The V call is TRBV7-9, the J call TRBJ2-5; the D gene is possibly TRBD2 (5 bases). With 1 base removed from V and 4 bases from J, the gap between germline ends came to 10 bases. This CDR3 comprises 14 residues. In germline, CDR1 is SEHNR, CDR2 FQNEAQ (reference sequence). The CDR3 region is CASSLGGLRETQYF. The CDR3 bases are TGTGCCAGCAGCTTAGGAGGGCTTCGAGAGACCCAGTACTTC.

The chain couples TRBV6-5 to TRBJ2-7; 7 nucleotides align to TRBD2. Germline V lookup: CDR1 MNHEY, CDR2 SVGAGI. Trimming at V came to 6 bases and at J to 6 bases, leaving 14 bases not matched to a gene. CDR3 length: 15 residues. The DNA of the CDR3 is TGTGCCAGCAGAACCACTTATGCGGGAGTTATCGAGCAGTACTTC. This translates into CASRTTYAGVIEQYF.

This rearrangement joins TRBV9 to TRBJ1-4, with 8 positions matching TRBD1. CDR1 is SGDLS and CDR2 is YYNGEE in the germline V gene. The CDR3 runs to 16 residues. V gave up 4 bases and J gave up 8 bases; unmatched junction bases: 13. The CDR3 loop is CASSLTTGTGGEKLFF. The CDR3 nucleotides are TGTGCCAGCAGCCTAACGACCGGGACAGGTGGCGAAAAACTGTTTTTT.

The J gene is TRBJ1-3, the V gene TRBV14, with D tentatively TRBD1 (6 bases). CDR1 is SGHDN and CDR2 is FVKESK in the germline V gene. Trimming pared 2 bases from V and 1 base from J, leaving 12 bases between. This CDR3 comprises 16 residues. This chain's CDR3 is CASSQLGGGSGNTIYF. CDR3 nucleotides: TGTGCCAGCAGCCAACTGGGGGGCGGTTCTGGAAACACCATATATTTT.

The gene calls are TRBV9 and TRBJ1-3; TRBD1 might be the D (6 bases). Germline V gene lookup returns CDR1 SGDLS and CDR2 YYNGEE. CDR3 length equals 16 residues. Deletions cut 2 bases from V and 0 bases from J, with 12 bases between. In nucleotides, the CDR3 is TGTGCCAGCAGCGTTGCACAGGGAATCTCTGGAAACACCATATATTTT. It translates to CASSVAQGISGNTIYF.

The table lists this clone with a count of one. The chain couples TRBV5-1 to TRBJ2-7; possible D gene TRBD2, 5 bases. CDR1 is SGHRS and CDR2 is YFSETQ in the germline V gene. V was trimmed by 5 bases and J by 1 base, leaving 13 bases between them. This CDR3 comprises 14 residues. CDR3 in amino acids: CASREAVGSYEQYF. CDR3 DNA sequence: TGCGCCAGCAGAGAAGCGGTTGGGTCCTACGAGCAGTACTTC.

The chain links TRBV6-1 to TRBJ2-7; TRBD2 agrees at 12 bases. Trimming removed 4 bases from V and 3 bases from J; junction bases left unmatched: 10. CDR1 is MNHNS, CDR2 SASEGT, per germline. The CDR3 spans 17 residues. CDR3 region: CASSGLAGEGKGYEQYF. CDR3 DNA sequence: TGTGCCAGCAGTGGACTAGCGGGAGAAGGAAAAGGCTACGAGCAGTACTTC.

This chain uses TRBV21-1 with TRBJ1-1; the table gives TRBD1 as D, unverified against the DNA. TRBV21-1 is deemed a pseudogene. The CDR3 is 14 residues long. CDR3 sequence reads: CASRTGDTVTEAFF. CDR3 in DNA: TGTGCCAGCAGGACAGGGGATACGGTCACTGAAGCTTTCTTT.

The V call is TRBV27, the J call TRBJ1-6; D call uncertain. V was cut by 2 bases and J by 7 bases, with 15 bases left in between. The CDR3 is made up of 16 amino acids. From germline, CDR1 is MNHEY and CDR2 SMNVEV (reference sequence). This CDR3 reads CASSLNGEVRNSPLHF. CDR3 DNA: TGTGCCAGCAGTTTAAATGGGGAGGTGAGGAATTCACCCCTCCACTTT.

This chain uses TRBV5-1 with TRBJ2-3; D call uncertain. With 2 bases removed from V and 4 bases from J, the gap between germline ends came to 8 bases. This CDR3 contains 13 residues. The germline gives CDR1 SGHRS, CDR2 YFSETQ. In DNA form, the CDR3 reads TGCGCCAGCAGCTTTGGGTTGGCAGATACGCAGTATTTT. Its protein product is CASSFGLADTQYF.

The rearrangement links TRBV14 to TRBJ2-5; 8 nucleotides match TRBD1. The CDR3 totals 17 residues. From germline, CDR1 is SGHDN and CDR2 FVKESK. V lost 3 bases to trimming and J lost 3 bases; unmatched junction nucleotides: 12. The CDR3 DNA is TGTGCCAGCAGCCATAGCTCGACAGGGGCCATGAAAGAGACCCAGTACTTC. Translating it yields CASSHSSTGAMKETQYF.

The V gene is TRBV6-1, the J gene TRBJ2-7, with a possible D match to TRBD2 (7 bases). Per the germline V gene, CDR1 is MNHNS and CDR2 is SASEGT. The CDR3 spans 15 residues. The V end was cut by 6 bases, the J end by 0 bases, with 15 bases between. This chain's CDR3 is CASRGGGGSSYEQYF. The CDR3 DNA reads as TGTGCCAGCAGGGGGGGCGGGGGTAGCTCCTACGAGCAGTACTTC.

The CDR3: CASSQDWGVRGYTF. In nucleotides, the CDR3 is TGCGCCAGCAGCCAAGATTGGGGGGTTCGTGGCTACACCTTC. This sequence joins TRBV4-1 and TRBJ1-2; TRBD1 might be the D (5 bases). Germline lookup yields CDR1 MGHRA and CDR2 YSYEKL. This CDR3 spans 14 amino acids. V dropped 0 bases and J dropped 7 bases, with 12 bases sitting between them.

CDR3 residues: CASTLGQTYEQYF. The CDR3 region has the DNA TGTGCCAGCACCCTGGGACAGACCTACGAGCAGTACTTC. The chain employs TRBV11-2 and TRBJ2-7; 7 bases are a match to TRBD1. CDR1 and CDR2 (germline): SGHAT, FQNNGV. V was clipped by 7 bases and J by 2 bases; unmatched bases: 5. The CDR3 extends over 13 amino acids.

The V and J genes are TRBV5-1 and TRBJ2-7; no firm D call. Germline values: CDR1 SGHRS, CDR2 YFSETQ. Trimming removed 4 bases at V and 6 bases at J, with 20 bases between. The CDR3 contains 15 residues. CDR3 DNA: TGCGCCAGCAGCCCGCGATCGGCAGAGGTGGGCGAGCAGTACTTC. This sequence encodes CASSPRSAEVGEQYF. The whole variable domain, filled in from reference TRBV5-1 and TRBJ2-7, reads KAGVTQTPRYLIKTRGQQVTLSCSPISGHRSVSWYQQTPGQGLQFLFEYFSETQRNKGNFPGRFSGRQFSNSRSEMNVSTLELGDSALYLCASSPRSAEVGEQYFGPGTRLTVT.

This chain uses TRBV19 with TRBJ1-1; 10 bases are a match to TRBD1. The CDR3 totals 16 residues. Germline CDR1 reads LNHDA; CDR2 reads SQIVND (reference sequence). V lost 6 bases to trimming and J lost 1 base; unmatched junction nucleotides: 8. The CDR3 bases are TGTGCCAGTAGGCCACCGGGACAGGGGACGAACACTGAAGCTTTCTTT. Its translation: CASRPPGQGTNTEAFF.

This clone was counted between two and nine times. This chain joins TRBV7-2 and TRBJ2-5, with a tentative D call TRBD2 (5 bases). CDR1 and CDR2 from the germline V gene are SGHTA and FQGNSA. The CDR3 has 15 residues. Trimming cost V 2 bases and J 4 bases, with 14 bases left between them. This CDR3 reads CASSLNPSPVETQYF. In nucleotides, the CDR3 is TGTGCCAGCAGCTTAAATCCTAGCCCGGTAGAGACCCAGTACTTC.

J is TRBJ2-6 and V is TRBV7-9, with D hard to call. Looked up from germline, CDR1 is SEHNR and CDR2 is FQNEAQ (reference sequence). CDR3 length: 15 residues. V lost 2 bases to trimming and J lost 1 base, with 6 bases between them. CDR3 nucleotides: TGTGCCAGCAGCTTACAATCATCTGGGGCCAACGTCCTGACTTTC. It is translated as CASSLQSSGANVLTF.